This T cell receptor (beta chain) stems from a study of OX40 agonist ivuxolimab in advanced cancers. Study information: A history of anti-PD-1, anti-PD-L1 or anti-CTLA-4 therapy was acceptable, and 30% to 45% had some.

Produced via immunoSEQ multiplex PCR; TCRdb's table is partial and in-frame only. The data hold fewer than 50,000 clones, with around nine tenths observed a single time. Systemic immunosuppression or autoimmune disease history was grounds to exclude patients. Per the germline V gene, CDR1 is MGHRA and CDR2 is YSYEKL. V was clipped by 4 bases and J by 8 bases; unmatched bases: 6. This CDR3 region has 14 residues. With respect to this clone: Its target is unknown.

Whole-study findings and limits: Clonal expansion by week 6 occurred in CD4+ and CD8+ blood T cells (at 0.1 to 3.0 mg/kg).

V gene TRBV4-1 combines with J gene TRBJ2-1, with 9 positions matching TRBD1. This receptor was identified in an adult with an advanced solid tumor such as melanoma, head and neck, liver or kidney cancer. The specimen was CD4+ or CD8+ T cells sorted from blood, collected in a trial of the OX40 agonist ivuxolimab. The CDR3 DNA reads TGCGCCAGCAGCCGACGGACAGGGGCCGATGAGCAGTTCTTC. Its protein product is CASSRRTGADEQFF.